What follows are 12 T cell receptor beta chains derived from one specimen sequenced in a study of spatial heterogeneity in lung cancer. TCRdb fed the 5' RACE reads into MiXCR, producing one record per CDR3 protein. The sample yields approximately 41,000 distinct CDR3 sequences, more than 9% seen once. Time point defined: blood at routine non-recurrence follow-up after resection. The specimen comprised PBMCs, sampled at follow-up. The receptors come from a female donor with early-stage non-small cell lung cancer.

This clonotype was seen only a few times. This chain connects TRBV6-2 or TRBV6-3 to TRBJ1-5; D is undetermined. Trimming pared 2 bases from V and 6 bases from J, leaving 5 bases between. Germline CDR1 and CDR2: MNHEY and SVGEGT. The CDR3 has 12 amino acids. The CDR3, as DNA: TGTGCCAGCAGTTACGGACCTCAGCCCCAGCATTTT. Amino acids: CASSYGPQPQHF.

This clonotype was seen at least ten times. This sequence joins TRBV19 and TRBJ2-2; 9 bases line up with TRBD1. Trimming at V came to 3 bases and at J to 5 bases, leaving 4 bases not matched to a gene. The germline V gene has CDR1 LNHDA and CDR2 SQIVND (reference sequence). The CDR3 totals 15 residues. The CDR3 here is CASSIGTGWTGELFF. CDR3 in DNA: TGTGCCAGTAGTATTGGGACAGGGTGGACCGGGGAGCTGTTTTTT.

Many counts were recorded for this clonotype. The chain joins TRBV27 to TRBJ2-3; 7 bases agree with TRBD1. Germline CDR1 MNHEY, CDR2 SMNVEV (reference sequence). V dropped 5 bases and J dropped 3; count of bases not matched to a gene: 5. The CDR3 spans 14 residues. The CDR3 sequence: CASSTMGQTDTQYF. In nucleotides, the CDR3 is TGTGCCAGCAGTACAATGGGACAGACAGATACGCAGTATTTT.

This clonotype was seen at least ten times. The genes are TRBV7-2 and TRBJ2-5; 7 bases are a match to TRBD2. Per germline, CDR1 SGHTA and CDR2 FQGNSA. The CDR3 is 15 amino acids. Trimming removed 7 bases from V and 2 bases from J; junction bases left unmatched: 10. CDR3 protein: CASIRTGGGQETQYF. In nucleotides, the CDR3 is TGTGCCAGCATTAGAACGGGGGGAGGGCAAGAGACCCAGTACTTC. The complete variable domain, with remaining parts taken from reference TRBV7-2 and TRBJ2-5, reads GAGVSQSPSNKVTEKGKDVELRCDPISGHTALYWYRQSLGQGLEFLIYFQGNSAPDKSGLPSDRFSAERTGGSVSTLTIQRTQQEDSAVYLCASIRTGGGQETQYFGPGTRLLVL.

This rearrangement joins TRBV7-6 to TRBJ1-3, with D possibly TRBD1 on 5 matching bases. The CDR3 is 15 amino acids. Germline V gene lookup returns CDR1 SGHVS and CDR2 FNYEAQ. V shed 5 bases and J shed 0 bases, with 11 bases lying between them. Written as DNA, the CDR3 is TGTGCCAGCAGCCCCCTCGGGGGCTCTGGAAACACCATATATTTT. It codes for CASSPLGGSGNTIYF.

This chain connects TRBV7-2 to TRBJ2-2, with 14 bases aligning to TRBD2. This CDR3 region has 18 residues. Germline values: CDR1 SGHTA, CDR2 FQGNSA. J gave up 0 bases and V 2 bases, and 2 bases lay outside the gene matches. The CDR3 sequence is CASSLKGLAGANTGELFF. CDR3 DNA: TGTGCCAGCAGCTTAAAGGGACTAGCGGGGGCGAACACCGGGGAGCTGTTTTTT.

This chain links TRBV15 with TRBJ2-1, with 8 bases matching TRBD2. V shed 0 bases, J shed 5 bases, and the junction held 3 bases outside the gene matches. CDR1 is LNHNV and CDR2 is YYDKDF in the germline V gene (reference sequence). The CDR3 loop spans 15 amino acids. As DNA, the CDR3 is TGTGCCACCAGCAGAGACTCGCGGGGGGACAATGAGCAGTTCTTC. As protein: CATSRDSRGDNEQFF.

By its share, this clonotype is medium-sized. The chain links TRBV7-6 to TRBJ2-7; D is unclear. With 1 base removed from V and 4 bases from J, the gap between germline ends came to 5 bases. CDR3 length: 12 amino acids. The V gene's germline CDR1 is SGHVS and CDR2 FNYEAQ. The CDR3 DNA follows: TGTGCCAGCAGCTTAGGGCAGTACGAGCAGTACTTC. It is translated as CASSLGQYEQYF.

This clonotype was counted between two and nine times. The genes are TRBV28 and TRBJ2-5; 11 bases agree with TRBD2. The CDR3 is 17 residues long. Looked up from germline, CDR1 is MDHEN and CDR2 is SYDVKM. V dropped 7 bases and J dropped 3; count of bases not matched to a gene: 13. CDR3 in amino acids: CASTPRLAGIGEETQYF. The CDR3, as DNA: TGTGCCAGCACTCCGAGACTAGCGGGGATTGGCGAAGAGACCCAGTACTTC.

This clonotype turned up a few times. CDR3 nucleotides: TGCGCCAGCAGCTTAGCCGGGGGGGCAGTGACCTACAATGAGCAGTTCTTC. It specifies CASSLAGGAVTYNEQFF. The V gene is TRBV5-1, the J gene TRBJ2-1, with TRBD2 identical over 8 bases. The CDR3 has 17 amino acids. V was clipped by 2 bases and J by 2 bases; unmatched bases: 9. In germline, CDR1 is SGHRS, CDR2 YFSETQ.

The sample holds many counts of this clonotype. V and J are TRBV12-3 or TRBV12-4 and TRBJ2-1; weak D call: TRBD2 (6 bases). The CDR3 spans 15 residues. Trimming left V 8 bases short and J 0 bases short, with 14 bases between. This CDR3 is CASGRRGISYNEQFF. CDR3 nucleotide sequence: TGTGCCAGCGGGAGACGGGGGATCTCCTACAATGAGCAGTTCTTC.

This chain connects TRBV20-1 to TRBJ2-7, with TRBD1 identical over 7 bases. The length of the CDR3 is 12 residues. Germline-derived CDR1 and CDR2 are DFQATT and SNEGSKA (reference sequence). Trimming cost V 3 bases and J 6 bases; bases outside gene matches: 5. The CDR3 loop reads CSASNRGREQYF. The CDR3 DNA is TGCAGTGCTAGTAACAGGGGACGCGAGCAGTACTTC.